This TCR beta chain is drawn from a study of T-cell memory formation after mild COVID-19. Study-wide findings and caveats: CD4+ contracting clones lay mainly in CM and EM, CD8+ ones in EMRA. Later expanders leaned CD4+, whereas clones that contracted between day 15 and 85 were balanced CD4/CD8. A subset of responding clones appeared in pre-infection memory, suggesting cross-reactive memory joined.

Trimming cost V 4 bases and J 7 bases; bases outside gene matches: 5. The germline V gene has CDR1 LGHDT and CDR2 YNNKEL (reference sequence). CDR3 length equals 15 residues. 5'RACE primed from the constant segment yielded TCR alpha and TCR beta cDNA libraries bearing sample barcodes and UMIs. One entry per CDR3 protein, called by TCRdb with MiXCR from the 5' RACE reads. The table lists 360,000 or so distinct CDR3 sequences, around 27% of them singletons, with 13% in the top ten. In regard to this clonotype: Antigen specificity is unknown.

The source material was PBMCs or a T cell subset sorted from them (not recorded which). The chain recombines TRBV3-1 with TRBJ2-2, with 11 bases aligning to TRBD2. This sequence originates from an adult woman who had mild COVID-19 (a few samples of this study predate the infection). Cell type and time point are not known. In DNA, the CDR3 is TGTGCCAGCAGCCCTCTAGCGGGAGGAATCGGGGAGCTGTTTTTT. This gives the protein CASSPLAGGIGELFF.